Following are 20 T cell receptor beta chains from one sample sequenced in a study of a mutant IDH1 vaccine in newly diagnosed glioma. Data came from immunoSEQ multiplex PCR; TCRdb stores just in-frame clones and leaves some out. The data contain more than 25,000 clones, approximately 90% of them seen just once; the ten biggest clones take up approximately 2.4%. Time point denoted: week 23, last vaccination. Every vaccination contained 300 ug of the mutant IDH1 20-mer peptide and was paired with topical imiquimod. What these receptors recognize is not known. The sequenced sample was PBMCs, obtained from a glioma patient whose treatment included an IDH1 peptide vaccine. These TCRs come from a man in his forties with glioma.

CDR3 residues: CASSLTPDKSSGNTIYF. The CDR3 DNA is TGCGCCAGCAGCTTGACCCCTGACAAGAGCTCTGGAAACACCATATATTTT. This chain links TRBV5-1 with TRBJ1-3; D gene uncertain. Trimming pared 1 base from V and 0 bases from J, leaving 14 bases between. Per the germline V gene, CDR1 is SGHRS and CDR2 is YFSETQ. This CDR3 region has 17 residues.

The chain joins TRBV6-6 to TRBJ1-5; D is undetermined. Germline lookup yields CDR1 MNHNY and CDR2 SVGAGI (reference sequence). V lost 7 bases and J 6 bases, leaving 16 bases between the germline ends. The CDR3 has 14 residues. CDR3 nucleotides: TGTGCCAGCACTGGCACCCACAACGGTCAGCCCCAGCATTTT. The encoded protein is CASTGTHNGQPQHF.

The chain recombines TRBV28 with TRBJ2-5; 9 bases are shared with TRBD2. CDR3 size: 15 residues. Looked up from germline, CDR1 is MDHEN and CDR2 is SYDVKM. The ends lost 3 bases at V and 2 bases at J; junction bases unmatched: 4. CDR3 DNA sequence: TGTGCCAGCAGTTTGGTAGCGGGAGAGCAAGAGACCCAGTACTTC. Translated: CASSLVAGEQETQYF.

This chain joins TRBV6-6 and TRBJ2-1, with no clear D. Trimming took off 3 bases at V and 6 bases at J, with 15 bases between the two ends. CDR1 and CDR2 (germline): MNHNY, SVGAGI (reference sequence). CDR3 length: 15 residues. DNA of the CDR3: TGTGCCAGCAGTTATCCCCAGGAATGGGGCAATGAGCAGTTCTTC. It specifies CASSYPQEWGNEQFF.

This clone showed up just once. The V call is TRBV11-2, the J call TRBJ1-2; 7 bases map to TRBD1. V lost 0 bases and J lost 8; bases outside the gene matches: 6. This CDR3 contains 14 residues. The germline V gene has CDR1 SGHAT and CDR2 FQNNGV. The CDR3 is CASSLELTGEGYTF. The CDR3, as DNA: TGTGCCAGCAGCTTAGAGCTTACAGGGGAGGGCTACACCTTC.

As DNA, the CDR3 is TGTGCCAGCAGTTACTCGCCGAATGGGGCCAACGTCCTGACTTTC. Residues: CASSYSPNGANVLTF. The gene calls are TRBV6-5 and TRBJ2-6; D is uncertain. Trimming shortened V by 0 bases and J by 3 bases, and 6 bases separated the two germline ends. The germline gives CDR1 MNHEY, CDR2 SVGAGI. The CDR3 is made up of 15 amino acids.

The chain employs TRBV6-5 and TRBJ2-5; 10 bases map to TRBD1. Trimming removed 5 bases from V and 11 bases from J; junction bases left unmatched: 11. Germline loops: CDR1 MNHEY, CDR2 SVGAGI. CDR3 length: 14 amino acids. The CDR3 here is CASSPGTGARTQYF. In nucleotides, the CDR3 is TGTGCCAGCAGTCCCGGGACAGGGGCCCGGACGCAGTACTTC.

The V gene is TRBV6-1, the J gene TRBJ1-4; a weak D match, TRBD1 (5 bases). V was shortened by 0 bases and J by 5 bases, with 16 bases between the two germline ends. Germline CDR1 is MNHNS and CDR2 is SASEGT. This CDR3 spans 17 amino acids. The CDR3 spells CASSEAWPGTPNEKLFF. Here the CDR3 DNA reads TGTGCCAGCAGTGAAGCGTGGCCCGGGACCCCCAATGAAAAACTGTTTTTT.

J is TRBJ1-1 and V is TRBV5-6; D ambiguous. V lost 0 bases and J 2 bases, leaving 5 bases between the germline ends. The CDR3 is 13 residues long. Germline loops: CDR1 SGHDT, CDR2 YYEEEE. The CDR3 loop reads CASSLESNTEAFF. CDR3 nucleotides: TGTGCCAGCAGCTTGGAATCCAACACTGAAGCTTTCTTT.

This clone was seen only a few times. The chain employs TRBV15 and TRBJ2-2, with D unresolved. V was cut by 5 bases and J by 2 bases, with 6 bases left in between. Per germline, CDR1 LNHNV and CDR2 YYDKDF (reference sequence). The CDR3 runs 13 residues. This CDR3 reads CATSGPNTGELFF. CDR3 in DNA: TGTGCCACCAGCGGGCCCAACACCGGGGAGCTGTTTTTT. The full variable domain, completed using reference TRBV15 and TRBJ2-2, is DAMVIQNPRYQVTQFGKPVTLSCSQTLNHNVMYWYQQKSSQAPKLLFHYYDKDFNNEADTPDNFQSRRPNTSFCFLDIRSPGLGDTAMYLCATSGPNTGELFFGEGSRLTVL.

The rearrangement joins TRBV6-5 to TRBJ2-6; possibly TRBD1 for D (6 bases). The CDR3 totals 14 residues. Germline V gene data show CDR1 as MNHEY and CDR2 as SVGAGI. Deletions cut 8 bases from V and 1 base from J, with 9 bases between. The CDR3 spells CASGGQSGANVLTF. CDR3 bases: TGTGCCAGCGGAGGACAGTCTGGGGCCAACGTCCTGACTTTC.

The V and J genes are TRBV9 and TRBJ1-3; no definite D call. The CDR3 is made up of 16 amino acids. Trimming left V 4 bases short and J 2 bases short, with 16 bases between. Per germline, CDR1 SGDLS and CDR2 YYNGEE. The CDR3 bases are TGTGCCAGCAGCTATCAGAGAGGAGGTACTGGAAACACCATATATTTT. Its translation is CASSYQRGGTGNTIYF.

The rearrangement joins TRBV5-4 to TRBJ1-2, with D possibly being TRBD1 (5 bases). Trimming cost V 0 bases and J 8 bases, with 14 bases left between them. This CDR3 is built from 14 residues. The germline V gene encodes CDR1 SGHNT and CDR2 YYREEE (reference sequence). CDR3 sequence (DNA): TGTGCCAGCAGCTTGGATGCACAGGAGTACGGCTACACCTTC. Translated, it gives CASSLDAQEYGYTF.

The chain recombines TRBV28 with TRBJ2-3; D is undetermined. Germline values: CDR1 MDHEN, CDR2 SYDVKM. V was clipped by 4 bases and J by 0 bases, with 2 bases between them. The CDR3 is made up of 12 amino acids. In nucleotides, the CDR3 is TGTGCCAGCAGTTACAGCACAGATACGCAGTATTTT. This sequence encodes CASSYSTDTQYF.

The chain joins TRBV6-6 to TRBJ1-5, with D uncertain. CDR1 MNHNY and CDR2 SVGAGI come from the germline V gene (reference sequence). The V end lost 5 bases, the J end lost 5 bases, and 19 bases lay between the germline ends. The CDR3 runs to 16 residues. CDR3 protein: CASSPQAVQFYQPQHF. The CDR3, as DNA: TGTGCCAGCAGTCCTCAGGCAGTCCAATTTTATCAGCCCCAGCATTTT.

The gene calls are TRBV2 and TRBJ1-5, with TRBD1 matching 8 bases. Germline V gene lookup returns CDR1 SNHLY and CDR2 FYNNEI. The CDR3 is 14 amino acids. Trimming at V came to 4 bases and at J to 6 bases, leaving 5 bases not matched to a gene. The CDR3 spells CASSGGQGVQPQHF. DNA for the CDR3: TGTGCCAGCAGTGGCGGACAGGGCGTTCAGCCCCAGCATTTT. The entire variable domain, with the rest obtained from reference TRBV2 and TRBJ1-5, is as follows: EPEVTQTPSHQVTQMGQEVILRCVPISNHLYFYWYRQILGQKVEFLVSFYNNEISEKSEIFDDQFSVERPDGSNFTLKIRSTKLEDSAMYFCASSGGQGVQPQHFGDGTRLSIL.

The chain combines TRBV7-2 with TRBJ2-4; either TRBD1 or TRBD2 may fit D (5 bases each). Germline V lookup: CDR1 SGHTA, CDR2 FQGNSA. This CDR3 comprises 14 residues. Trimming pared 7 bases from V and 6 bases from J, leaving 16 bases between. The CDR3 protein is CASTLFVGVNIQYF. The CDR3 bases are TGTGCCAGCACCCTTTTCGTGGGGGTAAACATTCAGTACTTC.

The chain joins TRBV11-2 to TRBJ1-1, with D perhaps TRBD1 (6 bases). The V and J ends lost 5 bases and 0 bases respectively, with 13 bases between them. The CDR3 length is 15 residues. Per germline, CDR1 SGHAT and CDR2 FQNNGV. CDR3 protein: CASSSTGIMNTEAFF. The CDR3 region has the DNA TGTGCCAGCAGCAGCACAGGGATCATGAACACTGAAGCTTTCTTT.

This clone was observed once. As DNA, the CDR3 is TGTGCCAGCAGCTTAGGACAACCGCTCAACACAGATACGCAGTATTTT. As protein: CASSLGQPLNTDTQYF. The rearrangement joins TRBV5-4 to TRBJ2-3, with D possibly being TRBD1 (5 bases). The CDR3 consists of 16 residues. V lost 2 bases to trimming and J lost 2 bases, with 15 bases between them. Looked up from germline, CDR1 is SGHNT and CDR2 is YYREEE (reference sequence).

V is TRBV28 and J is TRBJ2-7; D is perhaps TRBD1 (5 bases). Germline-derived CDR1 and CDR2 are MDHEN and SYDVKM. This CDR3 has 12 residues. Trimming removed 10 bases from V and 1 base from J, with 11 bases in between. The CDR3: CATEGDSYEQYF. The CDR3 DNA sequence: TGTGCCACAGAAGGGGATTCCTACGAGCAGTACTTC.